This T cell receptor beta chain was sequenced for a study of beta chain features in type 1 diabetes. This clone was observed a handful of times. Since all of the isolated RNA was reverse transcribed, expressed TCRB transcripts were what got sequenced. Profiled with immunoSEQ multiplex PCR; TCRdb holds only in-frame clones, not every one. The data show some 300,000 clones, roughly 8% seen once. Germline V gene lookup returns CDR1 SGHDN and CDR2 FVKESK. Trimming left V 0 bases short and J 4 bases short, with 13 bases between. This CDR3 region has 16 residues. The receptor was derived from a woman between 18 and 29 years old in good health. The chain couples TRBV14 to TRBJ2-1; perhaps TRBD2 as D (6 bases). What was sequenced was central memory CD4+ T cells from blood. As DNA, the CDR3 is TGTGCCAGCAGCCAAGATTTGGCTAGCGCTTACAATGAGCAGTTCTTC. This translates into CASSQDLASAYNEQFF.